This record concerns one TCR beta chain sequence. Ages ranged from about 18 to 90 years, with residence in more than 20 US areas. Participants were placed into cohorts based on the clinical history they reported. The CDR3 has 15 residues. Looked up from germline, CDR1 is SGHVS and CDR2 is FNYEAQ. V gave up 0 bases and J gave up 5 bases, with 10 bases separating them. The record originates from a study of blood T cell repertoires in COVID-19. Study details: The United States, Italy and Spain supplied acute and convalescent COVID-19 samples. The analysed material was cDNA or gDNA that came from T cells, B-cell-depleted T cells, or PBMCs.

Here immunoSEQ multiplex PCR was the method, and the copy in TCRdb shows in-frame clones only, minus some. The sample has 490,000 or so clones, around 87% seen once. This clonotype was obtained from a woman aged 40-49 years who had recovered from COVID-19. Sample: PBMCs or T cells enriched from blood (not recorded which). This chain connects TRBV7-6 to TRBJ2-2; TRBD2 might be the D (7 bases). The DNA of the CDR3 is TGTGCCAGCAGCTTAGCACAGGGAGGGACCGGGGAGCTGTTTTTT. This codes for CASSLAQGGTGELFF.